Following are 30 T cell receptor beta chains from one sample sequenced in a study of cytomegalovirus exposure and HLA in healthy donors. The PCR ran on 60 Vbeta and 13 Jbeta primers. Clones were sequenced by immunoSEQ multiplex PCR, and TCRdb holds only the in-frame ones, with some missing. This table holds more than 20,000 clones, around 77% found once. The sequenced sample was PBMCs. The receptors here all came from a man aged 60-69 years in good health and CMV-seronegative.

J is TRBJ2-5 and V is TRBV7-9; 15 nucleotides line up with TRBD2. The J segment lost 4 bases and the V segment lost 5 bases, leaving 8 bases of the junction unmatched. Germline V gene data show CDR1 as SEHNR and CDR2 as FQNEAQ (reference sequence). The CDR3 is 17 amino acids. CDR3 nucleotide sequence: TGTGCCAGCAGCCTCCAGGGACTAGCGGGAGGTGGAGAGACCCAGTACTTC. Translating gives CASSLQGLAGGGETQYF.

This clone was seen only a few times. The V call is TRBV5-6, the J call TRBJ2-1; D perhaps matches TRBD2 (5 bases). Germline CDR1 and CDR2: SGHDT and YYEEEE. This CDR3 region has 14 residues. V was trimmed by 2 bases and J by 3 bases, leaving 9 bases between them. The CDR3 sequence is CASSFGLNYNEQFF. In DNA, the CDR3 is TGTGCCAGCAGCTTTGGACTGAACTACAATGAGCAGTTCTTC. Full variable domain (outside the CDR3, taken from reference TRBV5-6 and TRBJ2-1): DAGVTQSPTHLIKTRGQQVTLRCSPKSGHDTVSWYQQALGQGPQFIFQYYEEEERQRGNFPDRFSGHQFPNYSSELNVNALLLGDSALYLCASSFGLNYNEQFFGPGTRLTVL.

In its sample, this clone was seen a few times. The gene calls are TRBV29-1 and TRBJ1-6; no reliable D call. The CDR3 has 16 residues. CDR1 is SQVTM and CDR2 is ANQGSEA in the germline V gene. Trimming took off 5 bases at V and 5 bases at J, with 19 bases between the two ends. CDR3 amino acids: CSVLSQEGGHNSPLHF. The CDR3 coding sequence is TGCAGCGTTCTGTCTCAGGAGGGAGGGCATAATTCACCCCTCCACTTT.

This chain links TRBV5-6 with TRBJ1-5; D unclear. The CDR3 length is 14 residues. Germline assignment: CDR1 SGHDT and CDR2 YYEEEE. The ends were cut back, 1 base at V and 7 bases at J, with 12 bases in the middle. CDR3 loop: CASSLSGERQPQHF. The CDR3 DNA follows: TGTGCCAGCAGCTTGAGCGGCGAGAGGCAGCCCCAGCATTTT. The full variable domain, rest sourced from reference TRBV5-6 and TRBJ1-5, is DAGVTQSPTHLIKTRGQQVTLRCSPKSGHDTVSWYQQALGQGPQFIFQYYEEEERQRGNFPDRFSGHQFPNYSSELNVNALLLGDSALYLCASSLSGERQPQHFGDGTRLSIL.

The J gene is TRBJ2-7, the V gene TRBV29-1; TRBD1 aligns across 8 bases. Unmatched junction bases numbered 1, after V lost 4 bases and J lost 2 bases. Germline V CDR1 and CDR2: SQVTM, ANQGSEA. The CDR3 is 12 amino acids. In DNA, the CDR3 is TGCAGCGTTGGGACAGGGCCCTACGAGCAGTACTTC. Residues: CSVGTGPYEQYF.

The chain employs TRBV5-1 and TRBJ1-2, with TRBD1 identical over 8 bases. V shed 3 bases and J 6 bases; nucleotides not matched to a gene: 10. The CDR3 is made up of 15 amino acids. Germline CDR1 SGHRS, CDR2 YFSETQ. The CDR3: CASSSGETGVNGYTF. The CDR3 nucleotides are TGCGCCAGCAGCTCCGGGGAGACAGGGGTCAATGGCTACACCTTC.

This clone was detected only once. The V and J genes are TRBV28 and TRBJ2-5; the match to TRBD1 covers 7 bases. Germline loops: CDR1 MDHEN, CDR2 SYDVKM. This CDR3 is built from 15 residues. V dropped 5 bases and J dropped 1; count of bases not matched to a gene: 7. The CDR3 nucleotides are TGTGCCAGCAGTCCCCAAGGGACAGCCCAAGAGACCCAGTACTTC. This codes for CASSPQGTAQETQYF.

Here the CDR3 DNA reads TGTGCCAGCAGCTTTTTCAGGGGGCCTCGGGGCTACACCTTC. Its translation is CASSFFRGPRGYTF. This chain links TRBV7-8 with TRBJ1-2, with 8 bases aligning to TRBD1. Germline V gene data show CDR1 as SGHVS and CDR2 as FQNEAQ. This CDR3 is 14 amino acids long. Germline trimming cut 3 bases from V and 8 bases from J; bases unmatched to any gene: 8.

The V and J genes are TRBV5-1 and TRBJ1-2; D ambiguous. There are 14 residues in the CDR3. The ends were cut back, 0 bases at V and 5 bases at J, with 11 bases in the middle. The germline gives CDR1 SGHRS, CDR2 YFSETQ. Here the CDR3 DNA reads TGCGCCAGCAGCTTGGACACCCAATATTATGGCTACACCTTC. This codes for CASSLDTQYYGYTF. The full variable domain, with the rest looked up from reference TRBV5-1 and TRBJ1-2, is KAGVTQTPRYLIKTRGQQVTLSCSPISGHRSVSWYQQTPGQGLQFLFEYFSETQRNKGNFPGRFSGRQFSNSRSEMNVSTLELGDSALYLCASSLDTQYYGYTFGSGTRLTVV.

V is TRBV5-3 and J is TRBJ1-6, with D uncertain. TRBV5-3 is placed among ORFs of uncertain function. V was shortened by 9 bases and J by 9 bases, with 25 bases between the two germline ends. The CDR3 totals 16 residues. The CDR3 bases are TGTGCCACAACGTTCCCCGCCCCGGGGTGGGGTTCACCCCTCCACTTT. Protein sequence: CATTFPAPGWGSPLHF.

CDR3 region: CASSSGTGGSEQYF. CDR3 nucleotide sequence: TGTGCCAGCAGCTCGGGGACAGGGGGCTCCGAGCAGTACTTC. V gene TRBV9 combines with J gene TRBJ2-7; 12 bases are shared with TRBD1. Per the germline V gene, CDR1 is SGDLS and CDR2 is YYNGEE. V trimming: 4 bases; J trimming: 6 bases; junction bases outside the gene matches: 5. This CDR3 has 14 residues.

The chain has TRBV7-8 and TRBJ2-2, with D maybe TRBD2 (6 bases). Germline V gene lookup returns CDR1 SGHVS and CDR2 FQNEAQ. V shed 1 base and J shed 5 bases, with 14 bases lying between them. The CDR3 totals 16 residues. CDR3 in amino acids: CASSLGRDSYTGELFF. The CDR3 region has the DNA TGTGCCAGCAGCTTAGGCCGGGACTCTTATACCGGGGAGCTGTTTTTT.

In this sample, this clone turned up once. The chain combines TRBV6-5 with TRBJ1-2; D is unresolved. Germline CDR1 MNHEY, CDR2 SVGAGI. The CDR3 contains 16 residues. V lost 0 bases and J lost 8, with 19 bases in between. CDR3 coding DNA: TGTGCCAGCAGTTACTCCTCGCGACGCAAAAGCGGCGGCTACACCTTC. This translates into CASSYSSRRKSGGYTF.

This clone was seen once. The CDR3 nucleotides read TGTGCCAGCAGTGAGGGAGGCATCTACGAGCAGTACTTC. Protein sequence: CASSEGGIYEQYF. This chain connects TRBV2 to TRBJ2-7; perhaps TRBD2 as D (6 bases). Germline CDR1 is SNHLY and CDR2 is FYNNEI. The CDR3 extends over 13 amino acids. The ends were cut back, 3 bases at V and 3 bases at J, with 9 bases in the middle. The complete variable domain, with remaining parts taken from reference TRBV2 and TRBJ2-7, reads EPEVTQTPSHQVTQMGQEVILRCVPISNHLYFYWYRQILGQKVEFLVSFYNNEISEKSEIFDDQFSVERPDGSNFTLKIRSTKLEDSAMYFCASSEGGIYEQYFGPGTRLTVT.

This chain joins TRBV2 and TRBJ2-7; no clear D. This CDR3 is built from 14 residues. The V end lost 7 bases, the J end lost 0 bases, and 13 bases lay between the germline ends. Germline V gene data show CDR1 as SNHLY and CDR2 as FYNNEI. CDR3 residues: CASTRTGGSYEQYF. The CDR3 region has the DNA TGTGCCAGCACCCGAACCGGCGGCTCCTACGAGCAGTACTTC.

This clone was observed a handful of times. The chain couples TRBV19 to TRBJ1-2; 10 bases are a match to TRBD1. With V trimmed by 3 bases and J by 4 bases, 5 bases remained unmatched. The CDR3 consists of 15 residues. CDR1 LNHDA and CDR2 SQIVND come from the germline V gene (reference sequence). DNA for the CDR3: TGTGCCAGTAGTATGAGGACAGGGGGACTCTATGGCTACACCTTC. This codes for CASSMRTGGLYGYTF. The full variable domain, with the rest looked up from reference TRBV19 and TRBJ1-2, is DGGITQSPKYLFRKEGQNVTLSCEQNLNHDAMYWYRQDPGQGLRLIYYSQIVNDFQKGDIAEGYSVSREKKESFPLTVTSAQKNPTAFYLCASSMRTGGLYGYTFGSGTRLTVV.

This clone was found a few times. The chain combines TRBV30 with TRBJ1-3; D call uncertain. The CDR3 runs 14 residues. Deletions cut 6 bases from V and 0 bases from J, with 12 bases between. Germline assignment: CDR1 GTSNPN and CDR2 SVGIG (reference sequence). The CDR3 coding sequence is TGTGCCTGTGGGGAGTTCAGCTCTGGAAACACCATATATTTT. It codes for CACGEFSSGNTIYF.

The rearrangement joins TRBV7-2 to TRBJ2-7; tentative D call: TRBD1 (6 bases). Germline V gives CDR1 SGHTA, CDR2 FQGNSA. V lost 4 bases and J 2 bases, leaving 15 bases between the germline ends. This CDR3 has 15 amino acids. The CDR3 nucleotides are TGTGCCAGCAGCTCTCGAGGACAGTCGACCTACGAGCAGTACTTC. It specifies CASSSRGQSTYEQYF.

The rearrangement joins TRBV5-1 to TRBJ1-2; weak D call: TRBD1 (5 bases). The germline V gene has CDR1 SGHRS and CDR2 YFSETQ. The CDR3 totals 12 residues. V shed 4 bases and J shed 6 bases, with 10 bases lying between them. The CDR3 reads CASSKTVDGYTF. CDR3 nucleotide sequence: TGCGCCAGCAGCAAGACAGTTGATGGCTACACCTTC.

V gene TRBV2 combines with J gene TRBJ2-7; TRBD2 aligns across 14 bases. The CDR3 runs 16 residues. With 4 bases clipped from V and 0 bases from J, the junction kept 2 bases outside the gene matches. Germline loops: CDR1 SNHLY, CDR2 FYNNEI. The CDR3 DNA is TGTGCCAGCAGTGTCGGGACTAGCGGGAGCTCCTACGAGCAGTACTTC. As protein: CASSVGTSGSSYEQYF. Combining the CDR3 with reference TRBV2 and TRBJ2-7 gives the whole variable domain EPEVTQTPSHQVTQMGQEVILRCVPISNHLYFYWYRQILGQKVEFLVSFYNNEISEKSEIFDDQFSVERPDGSNFTLKIRSTKLEDSAMYFCASSVGTSGSSYEQYFGPGTRLTVT.

J is TRBJ2-1 and V is TRBV7-2; D possibly corresponds to TRBD2 (7 bases). This CDR3 is 13 amino acids long. Between the trimmed V and J ends, which lost 6 bases and 9 bases, there was a span of 15 bases. CDR1 is SGHTA and CDR2 is FQGNSA in the germline V gene. The CDR3, as DNA: TGTGCCAGCAGGTCCCAGGGAGGGGGTGAGCAGTTCTTC. Encoded protein: CASRSQGGGEQFF.

This clone has more than one count but fewer than ten. The rearrangement links TRBV5-1 to TRBJ2-1; 9 bases align to TRBD1. With 4 bases clipped from V and 9 bases from J, the junction kept 11 bases outside the gene matches. Germline lookup yields CDR1 SGHRS and CDR2 YFSETQ. The CDR3 contains 15 residues. CDR3 sequence reads: CASSPRDRDYGEQFF. Here the CDR3 DNA reads TGCGCCAGCAGCCCCCGGGACAGGGACTACGGTGAGCAGTTCTTC. The complete variable domain, with remaining parts taken from reference TRBV5-1 and TRBJ2-1, reads KAGVTQTPRYLIKTRGQQVTLSCSPISGHRSVSWYQQTPGQGLQFLFEYFSETQRNKGNFPGRFSGRQFSNSRSEMNVSTLELGDSALYLCASSPRDRDYGEQFFGPGTRLTVL.

The V and J genes are TRBV28 and TRBJ2-1, with D hard to call. V was clipped by 8 bases and J by 0 bases, with 11 bases between them. The CDR3 is made up of 14 amino acids. Germline values: CDR1 MDHEN, CDR2 SYDVKM. The CDR3 coding sequence is TGTGCCAGCGGTACCTCAGGCTCCTACAATGAGCAGTTCTTC. Translation: CASGTSGSYNEQFF.

J is TRBJ1-2 and V is TRBV27; TRBD1 matches 7 bases. The CDR3 has 12 residues. The ends lost 4 bases at V and 7 bases at J; junction bases unmatched: 3. Germline V gene sequence: CDR1 MNHEY, CDR2 SMNVEV (reference sequence). The CDR3 DNA reads as TGTGCCAGCAGTTCCAGGACAGGTGGCTACACCTTC. Protein product: CASSSRTGGYTF.

The genes are TRBV7-2 and TRBJ1-6, with 10 bases fitting TRBD1. Trimming removed 3 bases from V and 6 bases from J; junction bases left unmatched: 5. Germline assignment: CDR1 SGHTA and CDR2 FQGNSA. The CDR3 runs to 16 residues. The CDR3 spells CASSFRGQGSNSPLHF. The CDR3 nucleotides read TGTGCCAGCAGCTTTAGGGGACAGGGGTCTAATTCACCCCTCCACTTT.

This chain uses TRBV11-2 with TRBJ2-7, with a weak D call TRBD1 (6 bases). Trimming took 2 bases from V and 3 from J, leaving 11 bases between them. Germline values: CDR1 SGHAT, CDR2 FQNNGV. The CDR3 has 14 amino acids. The CDR3 region is CASSLLGQYYEQYF. The DNA of the CDR3 is TGTGCCAGCAGCTTACTAGGACAGTACTACGAGCAGTACTTC.

The chain couples TRBV5-1 to TRBJ1-6, with a possible D match to TRBD1 (6 bases). V was clipped by 7 bases and J by 0 bases, with 17 bases between them. The germline gives CDR1 SGHRS, CDR2 YFSETQ. The CDR3 length is 17 residues. The CDR3 DNA is TGCGCCAGCCGCCAGGGACAAGCTGGCTCCTATAATTCACCCCTCCACTTT. Translated: CASRQGQAGSYNSPLHF.

The V gene is TRBV6-1, the J gene TRBJ2-7; D is uncertain. Germline CDR1 MNHNS, CDR2 SASEGT. Trimming pared 5 bases from V and 4 bases from J, leaving 3 bases between. The CDR3 has 10 residues. CDR3 in amino acids: CASSYYEQYF. The CDR3 DNA reads as TGTGCCAGCAGTTATTACGAGCAGTACTTC.

This chain connects TRBV30 to TRBJ1-4; D may be TRBD1 (6 bases). The CDR3 spans 17 residues. V was shortened by 5 bases and J by 2 bases, with 21 bases between the two germline ends. The germline CDR1 and CDR2 sequences are GTSNPN and SVGIG (reference sequence). The chain's CDR3 is CAWSDWGGLETNEKLFF. CDR3 in DNA: TGTGCCTGGTCCGACTGGGGGGGGCTGGAGACTAATGAAAAACTGTTTTTT.

This clone has a handful of counts. This chain links TRBV6-1 with TRBJ2-7; TRBD1 might be the D (5 bases). The germline gives CDR1 MNHNS, CDR2 SASEGT. The CDR3 contains 13 residues. V was trimmed by 4 bases and J by 2 bases, leaving 9 bases between them. DNA for the CDR3: TGTGCCAGCAGTGCGACAGTAGCCTACGAGCAGTACTTC. Amino acids: CASSATVAYEQYF.